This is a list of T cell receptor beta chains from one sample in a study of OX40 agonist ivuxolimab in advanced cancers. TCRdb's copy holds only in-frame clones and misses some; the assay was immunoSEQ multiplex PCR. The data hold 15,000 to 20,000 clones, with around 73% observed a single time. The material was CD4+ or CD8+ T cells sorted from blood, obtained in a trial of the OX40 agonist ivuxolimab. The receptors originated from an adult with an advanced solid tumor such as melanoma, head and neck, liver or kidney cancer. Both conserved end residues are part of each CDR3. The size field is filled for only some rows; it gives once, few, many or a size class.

cdr3_aa: CASSEYRGRGTDTQYF; cdr3_length: 16; v_call: TRBV2; clone_size: few
cdr3_aa: CASSPGTLPHNEQFF; cdr3_length: 15; v_call: TRBV7-6; clone_size: -
cdr3_aa: CASSIGTGGRLYQETQYF; cdr3_length: 18; v_call: TRBV19; clone_size: -
cdr3_aa: CATPEGDRRQTGFF; cdr3_length: 14; v_call: TRBV15; clone_size: -
cdr3_aa: CASSLSLQGDEQYF; cdr3_length: 14; v_call: TRBV27; clone_size: -
cdr3_aa: CAISGTSGKSYEQYF; cdr3_length: 15; v_call: TRBV10-3; clone_size: -
cdr3_aa: CAWDTLGGEQYF; cdr3_length: 12; v_call: TRBV30; clone_size: -
cdr3_aa: CASSLNRAYGYTF; cdr3_length: 13; v_call: TRBV27; clone_size: few
cdr3_aa: CASSVASGGIADTQYF; cdr3_length: 16; v_call: TRBV9; clone_size: -
cdr3_aa: CASSQDRNPRDTQYF; cdr3_length: 15; v_call: TRBV4-3; clone_size: -
cdr3_aa: CASSSRLAASTDTQYF; cdr3_length: 16; v_call: TRBV13; clone_size: -
cdr3_aa: CASSLSPGVLYGYTF; cdr3_length: 15; v_call: TRBV27; clone_size: -
cdr3_aa: CASSPPGLSTDTQYF; cdr3_length: 15; v_call: TRBV7-9; clone_size: -
cdr3_aa: CASSQTFRTGGLEKLFF; cdr3_length: 17; v_call: TRBV4-2; clone_size: -
cdr3_aa: CASSRGTSGTDTQYF; cdr3_length: 15; v_call: TRBV9; clone_size: -
cdr3_aa: CASSSTRTDGYTF; cdr3_length: 13; v_call: TRBV27; clone_size: -
cdr3_aa: CAWSVQAGVYNEQFF; cdr3_length: 15; v_call: TRBV30; clone_size: few
cdr3_aa: CASSEAPTGRIGNEQFF; cdr3_length: 17; v_call: TRBV4-3; clone_size: -
cdr3_aa: CSVEEAGGPGYEQYF; cdr3_length: 15; v_call: TRBV29-1; clone_size: -
cdr3_aa: CASSYLGQETQYF; cdr3_length: 13; v_call: TRBV6-6; clone_size: -
cdr3_aa: CASSSGPWGYEQYF; cdr3_length: 14; v_call: TRBV28; clone_size: -
cdr3_aa: CSVEDGRTGVLGYTF; cdr3_length: 15; v_call: TRBV29-1; clone_size: medium-sized
cdr3_aa: CASSLVSAGEQYF; cdr3_length: 13; v_call: TRBV7-2; clone_size: -